The next 18 T cell receptor beta chains were all read from a single sample in a study of healthy donors' naive CD4 and CD8 T cells. TCR libraries were built from 500 to 600 ng of total RNA by linear amplification. TCRdb fed the reads into MiXCR, producing one record per CDR3 protein. The repertoire holds around 200,000 distinct CDR3 sequences, with over 60% as singletons. Specimen: naive CD4+ and CD8+ T cells sorted from blood, pooled from several donors. These receptors all come from a pool of human donors in good health; the sample pools cells from several healthy donors.

The CDR3 DNA follows: TGCAGCGTTGAAGAACGAGGTCTCCCTGAAGCTTTCTTT. Residues: CSVEERGLPEAFF. This chain links TRBV29-1 with TRBJ1-1; D not resolved. V was clipped by 0 bases and J by 6 bases, with 11 bases between them. This CDR3 has 13 amino acids. Per germline, CDR1 SQVTM and CDR2 ANQGSEA.

The chain carries TRBV6-6 and TRBJ2-5; 12 bases agree with TRBD2. V lost 5 bases and J lost 7; bases outside the gene matches: 8. In germline, CDR1 is MNHNY, CDR2 SVGAGI (reference sequence). The length of the CDR3 is 15 residues. The CDR3 coding sequence is TGTGCCAGCAGTCCCCGGACTAGCGGGGATTGGACCCAGTACTTC. Its protein is CASSPRTSGDWTQYF.

This chain links TRBV29-1 with TRBJ1-1; maybe TRBD1 (6 bases). CDR1 and CDR2 from the germline V gene are SQVTM and ANQGSEA. The CDR3 covers 14 residues. V was cut by 7 bases and J by 0 bases, with 15 bases left in between. The CDR3 sequence is CSARDTEMNTEAFF. CDR3 DNA sequence: TGCAGCGCTAGGGACACAGAGATGAACACTGAAGCTTTCTTT.

As for this clonotype: One end of the junction does not line up with germline, which may come from a read error. The CDR3 loop is CTSRRLAGETQYF. CDR3 sequence (DNA): TGTACCAGCAGAAGACTAGCGGGAGAGACCCAGTACTTC. The V gene is TRBV6-5, the J gene TRBJ2-5; 10 bases are shared with TRBD2. The CDR3 runs to 13 residues. Germline CDR1 and CDR2: MNHEY and SVGAGI.

The chain joins TRBV6-6 to TRBJ2-3; 9 bases are shared with TRBD2. The CDR3 covers 16 residues. Germline V CDR1 and CDR2: MNHNY, SVGAGI (reference sequence). With V trimmed by 2 bases and J by 2 bases, 5 bases remained unmatched. The CDR3 region has the DNA TGTGCCAGCAGTTACATCCGGACTAGCGCCACAGATACGCAGTATTTT. Translating gives CASSYIRTSATDTQYF.

The chain is built from TRBV7-9 and TRBJ2-1; D possibly corresponds to TRBD2 (6 bases). CDR3 length equals 14 residues. V was trimmed by 0 bases and J by 9 bases, leaving 12 bases between them. Germline-derived CDR1 and CDR2 are SEHNR and FQNEAQ (reference sequence). The CDR3, as DNA: TGTGCCAGCAGCTTAGCCGGCGGGACGCGTGAGCAGTTCTTC. This encodes CASSLAGGTREQFF.

The CDR3 reads CASSQGVAGTDTQYF. CDR3 coding DNA: TGCGCCAGCAGCCAAGGGGTAGCAGGCACAGATACGCAGTATTTT. The chain combines TRBV4-3 with TRBJ2-3; unclear D gene. Trimming pared 1 base from V and 1 base from J, leaving 9 bases between. The CDR3 extends over 15 amino acids. Germline V gene data show CDR1 as LGHNA and CDR2 as YSLEER.

The chain carries TRBV5-4 and TRBJ2-3, with no clear D. This CDR3 region has 15 residues. V lost 0 bases to trimming and J lost 0 bases, with 8 bases between them. In germline, CDR1 is SGHNT, CDR2 YYREEE (reference sequence). CDR3 residues: CASSLAGASTDTQYF. The CDR3 DNA reads TGTGCCAGCAGCTTGGCCGGAGCTAGCACAGATACGCAGTATTTT.

V is TRBV15 and J is TRBJ1-5; no clear D. Deletions cut 0 bases from V and 0 bases from J, with 6 bases between. This CDR3 has 15 residues. The germline V gene encodes CDR1 LNHNV and CDR2 YYDKDF (reference sequence). This chain's CDR3 is CATSRDRNSNQPQHF. DNA for the CDR3: TGTGCCACCAGCAGAGACAGGAATAGCAATCAGCCCCAGCATTTT.

V and J are TRBV6-2 or TRBV6-3 and TRBJ1-5; the D is unclear. V lost 2 bases, J lost 3 bases, and 5 bases lay in between. The length of the CDR3 is 13 residues. CDR1 and CDR2 (germline): MNHEY, SVGEGT. CDR3 coding DNA: TGTGCCAGCAGTTACGAGTACAATCAGCCCCAGCATTTT. This translates into CASSYEYNQPQHF.

This clonotype was observed a handful of times. This sequence joins TRBV29-1 and TRBJ2-1; D is unresolved. The CDR3 totals 14 residues. In germline, CDR1 is SQVTM, CDR2 ANQGSEA. The germline V and J ends were trimmed by 6 bases and 0 bases, with 12 bases remaining between them. This CDR3 reads CSVGSRNSYNEQFF. Written as DNA, the CDR3 is TGCAGCGTCGGCTCCCGGAACTCCTACAATGAGCAGTTCTTC.

A single count supports this clonotype. This chain connects TRBV6-5 to TRBJ1-1; the D gene is possibly TRBD1 (5 bases). In germline, CDR1 is MNHEY, CDR2 SVGAGI. The CDR3 length is 13 residues. V was trimmed by 7 bases and J by 4 bases, leaving 13 bases between them. CDR3 sequence reads: CASNPDGGTEAFF. The CDR3 bases are TGTGCCAGCAACCCGGACGGGGGCACTGAAGCTTTCTTT.

This clonotype was recorded a few times. The rearrangement links TRBV18 to TRBJ2-1; weak D call: TRBD2 (6 bases). The CDR3 covers 17 residues. Per the germline V gene, CDR1 is KGHSH and CDR2 is LQKENI. Trimming pared 2 bases from V and 2 bases from J, leaving 16 bases between. CDR3 amino acids: CASSPFETRGTYNEQFF. CDR3 DNA: TGTGCCAGCTCACCATTCGAGACTAGAGGGACCTACAATGAGCAGTTCTTC.

This chain connects TRBV4-1 to TRBJ2-7; TRBD2 agrees at 7 bases. J gave up 2 bases and V 1 base, and 8 bases lay outside the gene matches. Germline V lookup: CDR1 MGHRA, CDR2 YSYEKL. The CDR3 contains 16 residues. The CDR3 DNA follows: TGCGCCAGCAGCCAAGCCCTCCAGGGACTAACCTACGAGCAGTACTTC. It specifies CASSQALQGLTYEQYF.

This clonotype occurred a few times. The chain recombines TRBV29-1 with TRBJ2-2, with 10 bases fitting TRBD2. V was pared by 8 bases and J by 8 bases, with 11 bases of the junction left unmatched. The CDR3 length is 14 residues. Germline lookup yields CDR1 SQVTM and CDR2 ANQGSEA. CDR3 DNA sequence: TGCAGCATTCTCTCCGGGACTAGCGCAGGGGAGCTGTTTTTT. It translates to CSILSGTSAGELFF.

This clonotype was counted only a few times. V usage is TRBV27 and J usage is TRBJ2-1; 14 bases map to TRBD2. V was pared by 2 bases and J by 6 bases, with 6 bases of the junction left unmatched. Germline CDR1 and CDR2: MNHEY and SMNVEV (reference sequence). The CDR3 loop spans 17 amino acids. This CDR3 reads CASSLPFGLAGGNEQFF. CDR3 DNA sequence: TGTGCCAGCAGTTTACCCTTTGGACTAGCGGGAGGCAATGAGCAGTTCTTC.

This chain connects TRBV19 to TRBJ1-2; D gene uncertain. The germline V gene has CDR1 LNHDA and CDR2 SQIVND (reference sequence). Trimming took 7 bases from V and 1 from J, leaving 13 bases between them. The CDR3 totals 14 residues. The CDR3 DNA follows: TGTGCCAGTACCCTCGGAACAGATAACTATGGCTACACCTTC. Amino acids: CASTLGTDNYGYTF. Full variable domain (outside the CDR3, taken from reference TRBV19 and TRBJ1-2): DGGITQSPKYLFRKEGQNVTLSCEQNLNHDAMYWYRQDPGQGLRLIYYSQIVNDFQKGDIAEGYSVSREKKESFPLTVTSAQKNPTAFYLCASTLGTDNYGYTFGSGTRLTVV.

V is TRBV29-1 and J is TRBJ2-1; TRBD1 or TRBD2 may be the D gene (5 bases each). The CDR3 is made up of 12 amino acids. V was clipped by 8 bases and J by 8 bases, with 16 bases between them. Per the germline V gene, CDR1 is SQVTM and CDR2 is ANQGSEA. CDR3 residues: CSNGTVRDEQFF. CDR3 sequence (DNA): TGCAGCAACGGGACGGTTCGGGATGAGCAGTTCTTC.